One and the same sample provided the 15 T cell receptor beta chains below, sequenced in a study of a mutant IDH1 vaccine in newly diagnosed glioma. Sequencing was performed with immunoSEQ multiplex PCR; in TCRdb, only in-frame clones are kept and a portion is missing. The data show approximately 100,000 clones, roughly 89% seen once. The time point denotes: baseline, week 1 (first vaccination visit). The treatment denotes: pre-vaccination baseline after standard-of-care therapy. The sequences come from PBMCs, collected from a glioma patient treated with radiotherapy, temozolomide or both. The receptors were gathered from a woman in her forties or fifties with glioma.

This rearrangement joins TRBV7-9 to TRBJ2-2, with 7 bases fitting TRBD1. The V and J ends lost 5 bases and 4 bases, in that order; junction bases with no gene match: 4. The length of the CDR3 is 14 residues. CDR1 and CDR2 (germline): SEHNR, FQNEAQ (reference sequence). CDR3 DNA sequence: TGTGCCAGCAGCCTGACAGGGAGCACCGGGGAGCTGTTTTTT. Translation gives CASSLTGSTGELFF.

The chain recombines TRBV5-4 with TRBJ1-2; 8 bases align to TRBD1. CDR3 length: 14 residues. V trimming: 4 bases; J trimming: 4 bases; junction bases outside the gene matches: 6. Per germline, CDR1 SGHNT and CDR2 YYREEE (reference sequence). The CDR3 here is CASSHRDRFYGYTF. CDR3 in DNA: TGTGCCAGCAGCCATCGGGACAGGTTCTATGGCTACACCTTC.

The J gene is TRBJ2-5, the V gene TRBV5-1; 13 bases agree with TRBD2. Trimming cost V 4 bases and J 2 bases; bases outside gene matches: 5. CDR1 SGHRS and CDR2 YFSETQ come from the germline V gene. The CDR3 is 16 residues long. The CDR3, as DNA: TGCGCCAGCAGCCCGCTACTAGCGGGGGGGCAAGAGACCCAGTACTTC. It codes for CASSPLLAGGQETQYF.

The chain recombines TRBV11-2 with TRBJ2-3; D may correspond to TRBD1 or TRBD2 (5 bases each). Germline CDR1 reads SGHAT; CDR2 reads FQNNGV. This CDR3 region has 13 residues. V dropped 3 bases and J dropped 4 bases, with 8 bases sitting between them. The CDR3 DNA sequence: TGTGCCAGCAGCTTGGGGACGCCAGATACGCAGTATTTT. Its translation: CASSLGTPDTQYF. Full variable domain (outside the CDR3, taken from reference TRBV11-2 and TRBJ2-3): EAGVAQSPRYKIIEKRQSVAFWCNPISGHATLYWYQQILGQGPKLLIQFQNNGVVDDSQLPKDRFSAERLKGVDSTLKIQPAKLEDSAVYLCASSLGTPDTQYFGPGTRLTVL.

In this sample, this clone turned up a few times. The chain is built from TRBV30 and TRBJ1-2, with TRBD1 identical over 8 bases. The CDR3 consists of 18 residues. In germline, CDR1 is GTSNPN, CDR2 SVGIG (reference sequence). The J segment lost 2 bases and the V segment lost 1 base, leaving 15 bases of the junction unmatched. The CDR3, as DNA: TGTGCCTGGAGTGGAAGATCCGGGACAGGTTATCTCAACTATGGCTACACCTTC. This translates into CAWSGRSGTGYLNYGYTF.

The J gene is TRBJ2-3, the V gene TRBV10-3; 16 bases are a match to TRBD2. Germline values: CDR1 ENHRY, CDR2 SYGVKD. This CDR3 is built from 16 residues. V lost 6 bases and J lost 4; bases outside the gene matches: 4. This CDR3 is CAIRGTSGRVPDTQYF. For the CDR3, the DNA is TGTGCCATCAGGGGGACTAGCGGGAGGGTCCCAGATACGCAGTATTTT.

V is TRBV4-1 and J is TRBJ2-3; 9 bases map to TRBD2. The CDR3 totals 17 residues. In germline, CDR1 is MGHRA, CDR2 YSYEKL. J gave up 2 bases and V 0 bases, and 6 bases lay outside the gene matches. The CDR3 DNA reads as TGCGCCAGCAGCCAAGATTGGCTAGCGGGAATCACAGATACGCAGTATTTT. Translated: CASSQDWLAGITDTQYF.

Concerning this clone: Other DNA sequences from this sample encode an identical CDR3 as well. The DNA for the CDR3 is TGTGCCAGCAGCTGGGGTGGCAATCAGCCCCAGCATTTT. Protein sequence: CASSWGGNQPQHF. This chain connects TRBV7-9 to TRBJ1-5, with D uncertain. CDR3 length equals 13 residues. CDR1 is SEHNR, CDR2 FQNEAQ, per germline (reference sequence). Deletions cut 4 bases from V and 2 bases from J, with 6 bases between.

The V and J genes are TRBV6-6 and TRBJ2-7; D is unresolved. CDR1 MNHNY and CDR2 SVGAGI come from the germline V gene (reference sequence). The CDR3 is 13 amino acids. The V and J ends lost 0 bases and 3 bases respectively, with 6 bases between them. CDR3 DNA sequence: TGTGCCAGCAGTTACTCGGTAGGCTACGAGCAGTACTTC. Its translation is CASSYSVGYEQYF.

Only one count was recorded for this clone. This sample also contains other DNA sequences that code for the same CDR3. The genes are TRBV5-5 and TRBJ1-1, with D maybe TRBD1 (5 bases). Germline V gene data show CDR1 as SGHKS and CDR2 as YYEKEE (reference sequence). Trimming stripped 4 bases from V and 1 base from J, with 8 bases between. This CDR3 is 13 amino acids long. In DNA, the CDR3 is TGTGCCAGCAGCCCTACAGGGAACACTGAAGCTTTCTTT. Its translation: CASSPTGNTEAFF.

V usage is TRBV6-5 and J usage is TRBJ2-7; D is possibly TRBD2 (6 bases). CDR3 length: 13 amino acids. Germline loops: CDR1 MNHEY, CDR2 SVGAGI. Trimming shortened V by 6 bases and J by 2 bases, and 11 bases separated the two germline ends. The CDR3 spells CASRLAETYEQYF. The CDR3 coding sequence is TGTGCCAGCAGGTTAGCGGAGACCTACGAGCAGTACTTC.

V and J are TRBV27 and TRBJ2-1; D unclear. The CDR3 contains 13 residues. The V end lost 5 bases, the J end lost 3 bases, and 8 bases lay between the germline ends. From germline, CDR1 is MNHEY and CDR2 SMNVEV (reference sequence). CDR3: CASSLNFYNEQFF. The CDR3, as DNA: TGTGCCAGCAGTCTCAACTTCTACAATGAGCAGTTCTTC.

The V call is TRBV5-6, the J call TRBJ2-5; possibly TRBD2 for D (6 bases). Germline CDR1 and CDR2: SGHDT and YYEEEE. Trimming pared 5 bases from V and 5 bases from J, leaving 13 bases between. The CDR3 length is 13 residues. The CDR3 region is CASRSGGVETQYF. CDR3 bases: TGTGCCAGCAGGTCGGGCGGGGTTGAGACCCAGTACTTC.

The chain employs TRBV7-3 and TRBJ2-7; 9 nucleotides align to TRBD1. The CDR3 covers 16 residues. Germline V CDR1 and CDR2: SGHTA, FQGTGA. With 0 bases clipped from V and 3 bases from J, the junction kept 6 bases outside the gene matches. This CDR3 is CASSLTGGQGSYEQYF. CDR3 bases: TGTGCCAGCAGCTTAACGGGGGGACAGGGAAGCTACGAGCAGTACTTC. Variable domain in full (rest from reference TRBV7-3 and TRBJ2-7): GAGVSQTPSNKVTEKGKYVELRCDPISGHTALYWYRQSLGQGPEFLIYFQGTGAADDSGLPNDRFFAVRPEGSVSTLKIQRTERGDSAVYLCASSLTGGQGSYEQYFGPGTRLTVT.

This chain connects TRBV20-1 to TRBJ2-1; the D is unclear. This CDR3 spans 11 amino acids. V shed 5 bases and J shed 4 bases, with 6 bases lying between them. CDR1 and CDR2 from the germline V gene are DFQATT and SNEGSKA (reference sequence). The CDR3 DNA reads TGCAGTGCTTACTTATACAATGAGCAGTTCTTC. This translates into CSAYLYNEQFF.